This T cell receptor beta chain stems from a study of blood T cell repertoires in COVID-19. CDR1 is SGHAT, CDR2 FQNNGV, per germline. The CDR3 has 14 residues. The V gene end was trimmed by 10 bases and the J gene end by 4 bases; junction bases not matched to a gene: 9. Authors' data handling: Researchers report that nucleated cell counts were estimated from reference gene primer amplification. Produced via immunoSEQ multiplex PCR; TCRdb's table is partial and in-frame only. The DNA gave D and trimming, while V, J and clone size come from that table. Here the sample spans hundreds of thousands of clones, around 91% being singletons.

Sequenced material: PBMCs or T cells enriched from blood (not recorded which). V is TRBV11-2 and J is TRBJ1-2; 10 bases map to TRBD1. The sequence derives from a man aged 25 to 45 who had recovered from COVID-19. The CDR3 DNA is TGTGCCACCAAACCGGGACAGGGGTCCTATGGCTACACCTTC. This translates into CATKPGQGSYGYTF.